This TCR beta chain was identified during a study of cytomegalovirus exposure and HLA in healthy donors. Sequencing was performed with immunoSEQ multiplex PCR; in TCRdb, only in-frame clones are kept and a portion is missing. The data contain 86,000 or so clones, 90% to 97% of them singletons. Sequencing was performed on PBMCs. The source is a man between 18 and 35 years old in good health and CMV-seropositive.

CDR3 coding DNA: TGTGCCAGCAGCAAAGCGCTGACAGGGGGCCGTAGCTCTGGGGCCAACGTCCTGACTTTC. This codes for CASSKALTGGRSSGANVLTF. The gene calls are TRBV21-1 and TRBJ2-6; TRBD1 is the table's D call, not checked against the DNA. TRBV21-1 is given as a pseudogene. The CDR3 contains 20 residues.